This T cell receptor beta chain was identified during a study of blood T cells in healthy people across ages. Notes on the study in general: Significant beta diversity loss was already apparent by age approximately 36, declining roughly linearly.

This clonotype was recorded a few times. Antigen unknown. Then a second PCR, running roughly 7 to 12 cycles, was carried out with a sample-barcoded 5' primer and a J-beta primer mix. Via MiXCR, TCRdb re-called the 5' RACE reads, giving one row per CDR3 protein. Here the sample spans under 1,100,000 distinct CDR3 sequences, under 30% being singletons. V lost 8 bases and J 0 bases, leaving 20 bases between the germline ends. CDR1 is SNHLY and CDR2 is FYNNEI in the germline V gene. The CDR3 runs to 17 residues. These data were also filed under a second study, of T cells of mothers and their children.

This chain uses TRBV2 with TRBJ2-1; tentatively, D is TRBD1 or TRBD2 (6 bases each). The source is a girl aged 2-10 years in good health. Sample: blood. CDR3 amino acids: CASLRGVPNRSYNEQFF. The CDR3 DNA follows: TGTGCCAGCTTAAGGGGGGTCCCAAACCGCTCCTACAATGAGCAGTTCTTC.